The present entry profiles one T cell receptor beta chain with its context. The sample originates from a study of shared T cell receptors in the human thymus. Profiling relied on immunoSEQ multiplex PCR, and the TCRdb table lists in-frame clones only, not all of them. This sample carries 500,000 to 750,000 clones, approximately 88% of them seen once, and the ten largest clones take 0.01%. CDR3 size: 15 residues. V dropped 2 bases and J dropped 7; count of bases not matched to a gene: 4. The germline CDR1 and CDR2 sequences are MNHNS and SASEGT. These records were also assigned to another study, of human thymus T cells.

Sample: thymocytes. The chain couples TRBV6-1 to TRBJ1-4, with 10 bases lining up with TRBD1. The clonotype originates from a boy younger than two with a congenital heart defect. CDR3 bases: TGTGCCAGCAGTGAAAGACAGGGGGCGCGTGAAAAACTGTTTTTT. It is translated as CASSERQGAREKLFF.